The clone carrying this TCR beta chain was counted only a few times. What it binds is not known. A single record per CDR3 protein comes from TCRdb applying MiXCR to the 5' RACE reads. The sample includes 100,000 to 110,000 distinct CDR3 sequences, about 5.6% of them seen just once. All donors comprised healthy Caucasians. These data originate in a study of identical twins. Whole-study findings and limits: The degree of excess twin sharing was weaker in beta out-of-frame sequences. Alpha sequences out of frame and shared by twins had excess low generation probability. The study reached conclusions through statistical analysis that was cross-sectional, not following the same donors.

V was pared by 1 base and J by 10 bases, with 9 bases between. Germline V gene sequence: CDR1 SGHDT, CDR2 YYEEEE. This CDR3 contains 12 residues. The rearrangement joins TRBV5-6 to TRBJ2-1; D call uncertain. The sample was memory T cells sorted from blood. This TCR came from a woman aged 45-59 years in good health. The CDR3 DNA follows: TGTGCCAGCAGCTTGCGGCTCCGCGAGCAGTTCTTC. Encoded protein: CASSLRLREQFF.